The present T cell receptor (beta chain) was sequenced within a study of cytomegalovirus exposure and HLA in healthy donors. Study-level points and caveats: It was approximately 170 TCR beta chains that were listed as cytomegalovirus-associated. Reports indicated that the classifier achieved high specificity and sensitivity in diagnosing cytomegalovirus status.

Clones were sequenced by immunoSEQ multiplex PCR, and TCRdb holds only the in-frame ones, with some missing. The sample contains roughly 270,000 clones, 88% of which appear only once. Trimming removed 1 base from V and 0 bases from J, with 3 bases in between. CDR1 MGHDK and CDR2 SYGVNS come from the germline V gene. The CDR3 consists of 13 residues. This clone was found a few times. Its antigen is still unknown. Sample: PBMCs. The clonotype originates from a woman in her late teens or twenties in good health and CMV-seronegative. The J gene is TRBJ1-2, the V gene TRBV25-1, with no clear D. The CDR3 bases are TGTGCCAGCAGTGAATTCACTAACTATGGCTACACCTTC. Translated, it gives CASSEFTNYGYTF.